The 23 T cell receptor beta chains below all came from one sample that was sequenced in a study of control samples from healthy donors and cancer patients. Profiled with immunoSEQ multiplex PCR; TCRdb holds only in-frame clones, not every one. The sample lists about 42,000 clones; around 78% were seen once. The sample was blood. Receptors were obtained from a man in his 60s in good health.

The chain combines TRBV3-1 (or the pseudogene TRBV3-2) with TRBJ1-5; a weak D match, TRBD1 (6 bases). Trimming cost V 5 bases and J 7 bases, with 21 bases left between them. CDR3 size: 16 residues. CDR1 and CDR2 (germline): LGHDT, YNNKEL (reference sequence). CDR3 sequence (DNA): TGTGCCAGCAGCTCCACGGGGGGGGGCCGAGGGCAGCCCCAGCATTTT. Its protein product is CASSSTGGGRGQPQHF.

V is TRBV7-2 and J is TRBJ1-1; 10 bases map to TRBD1. V lost 5 bases, J lost 5 bases, and 11 bases stayed unmatched. The CDR3 loop spans 16 amino acids. Germline V gene sequence: CDR1 SGHTA, CDR2 FQGNSA. The CDR3 nucleotides are TGTGCCAGCAGCCCACGACCCGGGACAGGGGTTACTGAAGCTTTCTTT. Amino acids: CASSPRPGTGVTEAFF.

Many counts were recorded for this clone. The chain has TRBV24-1 and TRBJ2-6; maybe TRBD1 (5 bases). CDR1 KGHDR and CDR2 SFDVKD come from the germline V gene. Trimming shortened V by 3 bases and J by 0 bases, and 17 bases separated the two germline ends. The CDR3 loop spans 19 amino acids. For the CDR3, the DNA is TGTGCCACCAGTGATACCCCGACAGCTTGGGTCTCTGGGGCCAACGTCCTGACTTTC. Translation gives CATSDTPTAWVSGANVLTF.

The chain employs TRBV7-2 and TRBJ1-5; D remains unclear. Trimming took 3 bases from V and 2 from J, leaving 11 bases between them. From germline, CDR1 is SGHTA and CDR2 FQGNSA. The CDR3 spans 15 residues. CDR3 coding DNA: TGTGCCAGCAGCTTTGACAAGGAGGGCAATCAGCCCCAGCATTTT. It translates to CASSFDKEGNQPQHF.

V and J are TRBV21-1 and TRBJ2-2; the table's TRBD1 call for D was not verified on the DNA. TRBV21-1 is shown as a pseudogene. This CDR3 contains 16 residues. The CDR3 DNA is TGTGCCAGCAGCAAAGAATTTGACAGCCGGGTCGGGGAGCTGTTTTTT. Its protein product is CASSKEFDSRVGELFF.

This sequence joins TRBV6-4 and TRBJ1-2; D is undetermined. CDR3 length: 11 amino acids. Germline CDR1 reads MRHNA; CDR2 reads SNTAGT. V lost 0 bases and J 7 bases, leaving 3 bases between the germline ends. The CDR3, as DNA: TGTGCCAGCAGTGACTCGGTTGGCTACACCTTC. Protein sequence: CASSDSVGYTF.

The rearrangement joins TRBV27 to TRBJ2-1; D gene uncertain. Trimming took 0 bases from V and 2 from J, leaving 5 bases between them. Germline-derived CDR1 and CDR2 are MNHEY and SMNVEV (reference sequence). The CDR3 length is 14 residues. CDR3: CASSLSIAYNEQFF. In nucleotides, the CDR3 is TGTGCCAGCAGTTTATCGATAGCCTACAATGAGCAGTTCTTC.

The chain employs TRBV5-1 and TRBJ1-4; 7 bases line up with TRBD1. This CDR3 is 15 amino acids long. CDR1 and CDR2 from the germline V gene are SGHRS and YFSETQ. V dropped 7 bases and J dropped 3; count of bases not matched to a gene: 9. CDR3 loop: CASSSSGTANEKLFF. Written as DNA, the CDR3 is TGCGCCAGCTCTTCCTCGGGGACAGCTAATGAAAAACTGTTTTTT.

This clone was counted a few times. The chain is built from TRBV5-1 and TRBJ2-3; D call uncertain. V lost 3 bases and J 0 bases, leaving 2 bases between the germline ends. CDR3 length: 12 residues. Per the germline V gene, CDR1 is SGHRS and CDR2 is YFSETQ. For the CDR3, the DNA is TGCGCCAGCAGCTACAGCACAGATACGCAGTATTTT. It encodes CASSYSTDTQYF.

This clone was seen only a few times. This rearrangement joins TRBV9 to TRBJ2-3; D not certain. Germline V gives CDR1 SGDLS, CDR2 YYNGEE. The CDR3 extends over 13 amino acids. V was shortened by 0 bases and J by 4 bases, with 6 bases between the two germline ends. CDR3 protein: CASSVGTADTQYF. DNA of the CDR3: TGTGCCAGCAGCGTAGGGACCGCAGATACGCAGTATTTT. The full variable domain, with the rest looked up from reference TRBV9 and TRBJ2-3, is DSGVTQTPKHLITATGQRVTLRCSPRSGDLSVYWYQQSLDQGLQFLIQYYNGEERAKGNILERFSAQQFPDLHSELNLSSLELGDSALYFCASSVGTADTQYFGPGTRLTVL.

This chain joins TRBV6-6 and TRBJ1-5, with unresolved D. V gave up 6 bases and J gave up 0 bases, with 12 bases separating them. Germline assignment: CDR1 MNHNY and CDR2 SVGAGI (reference sequence). The CDR3 is made up of 15 amino acids. This CDR3 reads CASRATGYSNQPQHF. Written as DNA, the CDR3 is TGTGCCAGCAGGGCGACGGGTTATAGCAATCAGCCCCAGCATTTT.

The V and J genes are TRBV4-3 and TRBJ2-7, with 7 bases identical to TRBD1. The CDR3 has 14 amino acids. Looked up from germline, CDR1 is LGHNA and CDR2 is YSLEER. CDR3 protein: CVRTPRDRAYEQYF. CDR3 nucleotides: TGCGTCAGGACCCCTCGGGACAGAGCTTACGAGCAGTACTTC.

Points on this clone: Distinct nucleotide sequences in the sample also encode this CDR3. J is TRBJ2-2 and V is TRBV9; 7 bases fit TRBD2. The germline V gene encodes CDR1 SGDLS and CDR2 YYNGEE. The CDR3 spans 16 residues. V shed 0 bases and J 6 bases; nucleotides not matched to a gene: 8. The CDR3 protein is CASSVVVGGGSGELFF. CDR3 bases: TGTGCCAGCAGCGTAGTTGTGGGGGGGGGATCCGGGGAGCTGTTTTTT.

The count of this clone is one. This chain joins TRBV27 and TRBJ2-1; D remains unclear. Deletions cut 3 bases from V and 12 bases from J, with 15 bases between. The CDR3 contains 13 residues. The germline gives CDR1 MNHEY, CDR2 SMNVEV (reference sequence). The chain's CDR3 is CASSLSGIGMQFF. For the CDR3, the DNA is TGTGCCAGCAGTTTGTCCGGTATTGGTATGCAGTTCTTC.

V usage is TRBV29-1 and J usage is TRBJ1-5; TRBD1 is a possible D gene (5 bases). The CDR3 is 15 amino acids. Germline V gene lookup returns CDR1 SQVTM and CDR2 ANQGSEA. Deletions cut 6 bases from V and 7 bases from J, with 22 bases between. The CDR3 is CSVIIGTASSQPQHF. The CDR3 coding sequence is TGCAGCGTAATAATCGGGACTGCCTCATCCCAGCCCCAGCATTTT.

The gene calls are TRBV6-5 and TRBJ1-3; D is undetermined. The V gene's germline CDR1 is MNHEY and CDR2 SVGAGI. The CDR3 length is 15 residues. The V end lost 6 bases, the J end lost 0 bases, and 12 bases lay between the germline ends. The CDR3 DNA is TGTGCCAGCAGAACCCATAAATACTCTGGAAACACCATATATTTT. It yields the protein CASRTHKYSGNTIYF.

This clone occurred a few times. The CDR3 here is CASSRNRAGELFF. DNA of the CDR3: TGTGCCAGCAGCCGTAACAGGGCCGGGGAGCTGTTTTTT. The chain carries TRBV7-2 and TRBJ2-2; D perhaps matches TRBD1 (6 bases). The CDR3 extends over 13 amino acids. The germline gives CDR1 SGHTA, CDR2 FQGNSA. Deletions cut 5 bases from V and 6 bases from J, with 10 bases between. Complete variable domain (other parts from reference TRBV7-2 and TRBJ2-2): GAGVSQSPSNKVTEKGKDVELRCDPISGHTALYWYRQSLGQGLEFLIYFQGNSAPDKSGLPSDRFSAERTGGSVSTLTIQRTQQEDSAVYLCASSRNRAGELFFGEGSRLTVL.

The J gene is TRBJ2-7, the V gene TRBV30, with a weak D call TRBD2 (6 bases). Germline-derived CDR1 and CDR2 are GTSNPN and SVGIG (reference sequence). This CDR3 contains 14 residues. Between the trimmed V and J ends, which lost 5 bases and 2 bases, there was a span of 16 bases. CDR3 in DNA: TGTGCCTGGTCTCCGGGAGTGAGTACCTACGAGCAGTACTTC. Translating gives CAWSPGVSTYEQYF.

This clone showed up just once. The CDR3 nucleotides read TGTGCCAACAGGCTGACCGCGATGTTTAATGAAAAACTGTTTTTT. It is translated as CANRLTAMFNEKLFF. The chain is built from TRBV2 and TRBJ1-4; weak D call: TRBD1 (5 bases). The V end was cut by 10 bases, the J end by 4 bases, with 19 bases between. This CDR3 has 15 amino acids. CDR1 and CDR2 (germline): SNHLY, FYNNEI.

CDR3 sequence: CASRLDANSPLHF. In nucleotides, the CDR3 is TGTGCCAGCAGGTTGGACGCTAATTCACCCCTCCACTTT. The chain combines TRBV2 with TRBJ1-6, with D hard to call. The germline V gene has CDR1 SNHLY and CDR2 FYNNEI. The V and J ends lost 6 bases and 6 bases respectively, with 9 bases between them. CDR3 size: 13 residues.

This clone was seen a few times. The chain carries TRBV28 and TRBJ1-5; D gene ambiguous. CDR3 length equals 10 residues. Germline CDR1 and CDR2: MDHEN and SYDVKM. With 7 bases removed from V and 5 bases from J, the gap between germline ends came to 3 bases. In DNA form, the CDR3 reads TGTGCCAGCAACCATCAGCCCCAGCATTTT. Translation: CASNHQPQHF.

Worth noting for this clone: Distinct nucleotide sequences in the sample also encode this CDR3. The chain uses TRBV5-5 and TRBJ2-3; 8 nucleotides match TRBD2. CDR3 length: 15 residues. Trimming removed 0 bases from V and 4 bases from J; junction bases left unmatched: 4. Germline V CDR1 and CDR2: SGHKS, YYEKEE (reference sequence). The CDR3 protein is CASSLAGGGADTQYF. Here the CDR3 DNA reads TGTGCCAGCAGCTTGGCGGGAGGGGGGGCAGATACGCAGTATTTT.

The chain is built from TRBV27 and TRBJ2-7, with a weak D call TRBD1 (6 bases). The CDR3 runs to 17 residues. Trimming removed 7 bases at V and 3 bases at J, with 25 bases between. Germline V gives CDR1 MNHEY, CDR2 SMNVEV (reference sequence). CDR3: CASKTSSGRGSLYEQYF. The CDR3, as DNA: TGTGCCAGCAAGACCTCTTCCGGCAGGGGAAGTCTCTACGAGCAGTACTTC.